The 3 T cell receptor beta chains in this list originate from one sample, sequenced in a study of blood T cell repertoires in COVID-19. The data were produced by immunoSEQ multiplex PCR, yet TCRdb's version contains in-frame clones alone and is incomplete. The sample includes around 270,000 clones, roughly 89% seen only once; the top ten take around 0.88%. Input material: peripheral blood. The receptors come from a man between 25 and 39 years old with acute or convalescent COVID-19.

A single count supports this clone. The CDR3 is CASSQDDARVGPYGYGYTF. The CDR3 DNA reads TGCGCCAGCAGCCAAGATGACGCGCGGGTAGGTCCCTATGGCTATGGCTACACCTTC. The rearrangement links TRBV4-1 to TRBJ1-2; D remains unclear. This CDR3 spans 19 amino acids. Germline V gene data show CDR1 as MGHRA and CDR2 as YSYEKL. V gave up 0 bases and J gave up 4 bases, with 24 bases separating them.

The chain combines TRBV20-1 with TRBJ2-1, with D hard to call. Looked up from germline, CDR1 is DFQATT and CDR2 is SNEGSKA (reference sequence). Trimming removed 3 bases from V and 4 bases from J, with 13 bases in between. The CDR3 covers 14 residues. The CDR3 loop is CSASSNTGYNEQFF. DNA of the CDR3: TGCAGTGCTAGTTCGAACACCGGGTACAATGAGCAGTTCTTC.

This clone occurred a few times. The chain links TRBV28 to TRBJ1-2, with D possibly TRBD1 on 5 matching bases. Trimming stripped 5 bases from V and 3 bases from J, with 13 bases between. The CDR3 runs 14 residues. From germline, CDR1 is MDHEN and CDR2 SYDVKM. CDR3 DNA sequence: TGTGCCAGCAGTGCCCTCGACAGACACTATGGCTACACCTTC. This translates into CASSALDRHYGYTF.